This T cell receptor beta chain was observed in a study of shared clonotypes between healthy human individuals. Trimming took 4 bases from V and 1 from J, leaving 13 bases between them. Germline CDR1 is MNHEY and CDR2 is SMNVEV (reference sequence). The CDR3 spans 16 residues. Data came from immunoSEQ multiplex PCR; TCRdb stores just in-frame clones and leaves some out. In the table there are 2 million to 2.5 million clones, 80% to 95% of which are singletons. This sequence was found in a man between 18 and 35 years old in good health. Some clones in this sample may be carry-over from other donors' samples. The rearrangement links TRBV27 to TRBJ2-2; tentative D call: TRBD1 (6 bases). The sample taken for sequencing was naive CD4+ T cells from PBMCs. Subset indicated: CD45RA+ positively selected. Written as DNA, the CDR3 is TGTGCCAGCAGTTCGTCAGGGGCGAAGAACACCGGGGAGCTGTTTTTT. It codes for CASSSSGAKNTGELFF.